There are a few counts of the clone carrying this T cell receptor (beta chain). Treatment here: oral pan-JAK inhibitor, 5-10 mg twice daily. TCR sequencing used cDNA made by reverse transcription of extracted RNA. Sequencing used immunoSEQ multiplex PCR; TCRdb keeps in-frame clones, though not all of them. Of 190,000 or so clones in the sample, around 50% were seen once. The data were obtained in a study of CD8+ T cells in alopecia areata. This receptor was taken from a human donor with alopecia areata. The input for sequencing was CD8+ T cells sorted from blood, taken at week 24, from a patient treated with tofacitinib.

The CDR3 region has the DNA TGCGCCAGCAGCCATCCGCTAGCGCTCTCCACAGATACGCAGTATTTT. Translated: CASSHPLALSTDTQYF. The chain recombines TRBV10-2 with TRBJ2-3, with a possible D match to TRBD2 (6 bases). V dropped 6 bases and J dropped 2 bases, with 18 bases sitting between them. Germline CDR1 reads WSHSY; CDR2 reads SAAADI. The CDR3 is 16 residues long.